The clone carrying this T cell receptor (beta chain) has more than one count but fewer than ten. Its antigen remains unidentified. In TCRdb, the 5' RACE reads were re-called with MiXCR into one record per CDR3 protein. The table records about 320,000 distinct CDR3 sequences, approximately 13% of them present only once. Per germline, CDR1 SGHTA and CDR2 FQGNSA. Losses at the gene ends were 7 bases for V and 7 bases for J; bases not matched to a gene: 13. This CDR3 has 17 residues. These data belong to a study of T cells after yellow fever vaccination. Whole-study findings and limits: CD4 and CD8 compartments shared a small share of clonotypes. Reappearance after the booster was observed for most primary-vaccination clones (about 95% CD4, almost 90% CD8).

The chain couples TRBV7-2 to TRBJ1-6, with 10 positions matching TRBD1. The sequenced sample was CD4+ T cells sorted from PBMCs, obtained 15 days after the yellow fever booster vaccination. The clonotype originates from a man aged 18 to 30 who received the YFV17D yellow fever vaccine. The chain's CDR3 is CASILGAGQGRNSPLHF. The CDR3 DNA reads as TGTGCCAGCATCCTAGGGGCGGGACAGGGGCGAAATTCACCCCTCCACTTT.